Detailed here is one TCR beta chain. Antigen unknown. TCRdb fed the reads into MiXCR, producing one record per CDR3 protein. The data show 450,000 to 550,000 distinct CDR3 sequences, approximately 40% seen once. This record comes from a study of T cell repertoires in cytomegalovirus infection. Across the whole study: HLA-B-restricted CMV epitopes that are well studied were used alongside recently identified HLA-C-restricted ones. Matching HLA type and CMV infection were both indicated by public TCR beta signatures.

Trimming removed 0 bases at V and 4 bases at J, with 9 bases between. From germline, CDR1 is MGHRA and CDR2 YSYEKL. The CDR3 sequence is 15 residues long. General observations from the study: Clonotype analysis showed dominance of the ex vivo response by HLA-C-restricted CMV-specific TCR beta clonotypes. Cumulative frequency (of public TCR beta family members) identified carriers of CMV plus the relevant HLA.

This clonotype was sampled from a human donor in good health (CMV status not recorded). Some clones in this sample may be carry-over from other donors' samples. The sequenced sample was cultured PBMCs, obtained from culture after CMV antigen stimulation. The rearrangement joins TRBV4-1 to TRBJ2-2; D unresolved. The CDR3 DNA follows: TGCGCCAGCAGCCAAGATCGGGTGATCACCGGGGAGCTGTTTTTT. It yields the protein CASSQDRVITGELFF.